The T cell receptor (beta chain) under discussion was sequenced for a study of blood T cells in healthy people across ages. Findings and limits, study-wide: Diversity of TCR beta correlated strongly with naive T cell percentage.

The germline gives CDR1 LNHDA, CDR2 SQIVND (reference sequence). The CDR3 is made up of 14 amino acids. Trimming removed 10 bases from V and 11 bases from J, with 26 bases in between. Comment on this clonotype: Its antigen is unidentified.

A sample-barcoded 5' primer and a J-beta primer mix were used in a second PCR of roughly 7 to 11 cycles. TCRdb reprocessed the 5' RACE reads via MiXCR and lists one record per CDR3 protein. Counted here are some 1.5 million distinct CDR3 sequences, under 30% occurring once; the ten biggest clones make up about 7.7%. This clonotype was obtained from a woman in her 30s in good health. Input material: blood. V and J are TRBV19 and TRBJ2-5; possible D gene TRBD2, 5 bases. The CDR3, as DNA: TGTGCCACCCATCCACGGGGTCGTTACACTGAGCAGTACTTC. Amino acids: CATHPRGRYTEQYF.